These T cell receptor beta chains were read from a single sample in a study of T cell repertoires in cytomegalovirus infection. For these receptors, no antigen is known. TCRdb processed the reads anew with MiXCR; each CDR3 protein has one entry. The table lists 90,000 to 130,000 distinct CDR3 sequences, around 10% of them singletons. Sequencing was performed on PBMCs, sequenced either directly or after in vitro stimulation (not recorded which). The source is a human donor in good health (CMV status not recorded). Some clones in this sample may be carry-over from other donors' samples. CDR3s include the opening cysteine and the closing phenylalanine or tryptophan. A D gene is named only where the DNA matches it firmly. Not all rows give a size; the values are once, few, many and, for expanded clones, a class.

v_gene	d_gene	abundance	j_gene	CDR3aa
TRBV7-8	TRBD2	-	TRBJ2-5	CASSPKWLAEAQETQYF
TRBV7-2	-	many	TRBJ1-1	CASRESVSEAFF
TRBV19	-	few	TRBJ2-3	CASSISHSTDTQYF
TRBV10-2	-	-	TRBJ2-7	CACGGHPYEQYF
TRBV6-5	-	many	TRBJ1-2	CASSSPSGGVYGYTF
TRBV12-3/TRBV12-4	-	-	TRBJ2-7	CASRRGTGRDEQYF
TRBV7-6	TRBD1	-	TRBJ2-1	CASSSDRATYNEQFF
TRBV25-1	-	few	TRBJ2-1	CASSELVRSNNEQFF
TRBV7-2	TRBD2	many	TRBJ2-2	CASSLGLAGGRGAGELFF
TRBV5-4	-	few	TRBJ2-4	CASSRLPGLSNIQYF
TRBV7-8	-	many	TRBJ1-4	CASSLREIEKLFF
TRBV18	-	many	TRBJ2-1	CASSPQVSDNEQFF
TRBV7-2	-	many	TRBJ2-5	CASSHPTYRVEETQYF
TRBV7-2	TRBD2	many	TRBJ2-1	CASSLLAGDLNEQFF